Listed here is a single T cell receptor (beta chain). The antigen remains undetermined. Repertoires were generated with immunoSEQ multiplex PCR, while TCRdb's copy carries only in-frame clones and drops some. The sample holds 120,000 or so clones, roughly four fifths seen once. Sample time point: blood 2 weeks post-SBRT. Noted treatment: 15 Gy SBRT to primary tumor, nephrectomy 4 weeks later. The patient's renal cell carcinoma had clear cell pathology. The data originate from a study of radiation and T cells in renal cell carcinoma. Study conclusions and caveats: Top tumor clonotypes rose in blood 2 weeks post-radiation, then contracted. Without pretreatment biopsies, baseline tumor clonotype presence was undetermined.

The clonotype originates from a man in his forties or fifties with renal cell carcinoma. The material sequenced was blood, taken from a patient whose treatment included radiotherapy and nephrectomy.

Here the CDR3 DNA reads TGTGCCAGCAGCTTAGCTGCGGGAAACTACGAGCAGTACTTC. This encodes CASSLAAGNYEQYF. The V call is TRBV7-9, the J call TRBJ2-7; possibly TRBD2 for D (6 bases). V lost 0 bases, J lost 3 bases, and 9 bases lay in between. The CDR3 sequence is 14 residues long. Looked up from germline, CDR1 is SEHNR and CDR2 is FQNEAQ (reference sequence).